This passage covers 6 T cell receptor beta chains from one sample sequenced in a study of Ad26.COV2.S vaccination and SARS-CoV-2 variants (dated by TCRdb to the early 2020s). Libraries were built with the immunoSEQ multiplex PCR assay. The source is immuneACCESS, and TCRdb retained only in-frame sequences with V and J called. Part of the clones is not carried over; for the studies checked, unresolved V genes explain less than half of this, and the remainder is unexplained. The sample has some 390,000 clones on record, 88% of them singletons. Together, the top ten hold 3% to 4.5% of the sample. This specimen's treatment or condition label, per the study, means: 19 received Ad26.COV2.S at low or high dose, single or two shots; roughly five received placebo; per-sample allocation not given. For vaccine and placebo recipients, the sequenced repertoires came from samples collected on day 63 after the first injection.

Sequences were derived from peripheral blood, sampled in a trial of Ad26.COV2.S vaccine versus placebo. Source of these receptors: a person aged 18-65 years who received the Ad26.COV2.S COVID-19 vaccine or a placebo.

This clone was observed a handful of times. The chain recombines TRBV5-6 with TRBJ1-4; D is unclear. V lost 4 bases and J 3 bases, leaving 10 bases between the germline ends. Germline CDR1 reads SGHDT; CDR2 reads YYEEEE. This CDR3 region has 14 residues. The CDR3: CASSLPGANEKLFF. The CDR3 bases are TGTGCCAGCAGCCTCCCGGGTGCTAATGAAAAACTGTTTTTT.

The rearrangement uses TRBV19 and TRBJ1-5; 7 bases agree with TRBD1. Germline V CDR1 and CDR2: LNHDA, SQIVND (reference sequence). V lost 8 bases and J lost 6; bases outside the gene matches: 7. This CDR3 has 13 residues. The CDR3 DNA is TGTGCCAGTCAACAGACAGGGACTCAGCCCCAGCATTTT. Amino acids: CASQQTGTQPQHF.

The chain combines TRBV5-4 with TRBJ2-5; TRBD1 agrees at 7 bases. Losses at the gene ends were 5 bases for V and 2 bases for J; bases not matched to a gene: 6. CDR3 length: 14 residues. CDR1 is SGHNT and CDR2 is YYREEE in the germline V gene (reference sequence). This chain's CDR3 is CASRVGQAQETQYF. The CDR3 DNA reads TGTGCCAGCAGGGTTGGACAGGCTCAAGAGACCCAGTACTTC.

The V gene is TRBV11-1, the J gene TRBJ2-3; D is uncertain. V shed 1 base and J shed 3 bases, with 2 bases lying between them. Germline CDR1 and CDR2: SGHAT and FQDESV (reference sequence). The CDR3 consists of 12 residues. CDR3 sequence (DNA): TGTGCCAGCAGCTTAGAGACAGATACGCAGTATTTT. This codes for CASSLETDTQYF.

The gene calls are TRBV27 and TRBJ1-2, with D maybe TRBD1 (5 bases). CDR1 is MNHEY, CDR2 SMNVEV, per germline (reference sequence). Trimming removed 5 bases from V and 5 bases from J, with 9 bases in between. CDR3 length equals 12 residues. CDR3 in amino acids: CASSLKGYGYTF. The CDR3 region has the DNA TGTGCCAGCAGTCTAAAGGGGTATGGCTACACCTTC.

The chain is built from TRBV5-1 and TRBJ1-4; perhaps TRBD1 as D (5 bases). V lost 4 bases and J lost 7, with 23 bases in between. The germline gives CDR1 SGHRS, CDR2 YFSETQ. CDR3 size: 17 residues. DNA of the CDR3: TGCGCCAGCAGCCCAAGGGAGCGGGGGACTTTGGCTGAAAAACTGTTTTTT. It specifies CASSPRERGTLAEKLFF.